This T cell receptor beta chain was recorded in a study of early T cells in non-severe SARS-CoV-2 infection. In this sample, this clonotype turned up a few times. From germline, CDR1 is SGHRS and CDR2 YFSETQ. Trimming cost V 0 bases and J 6 bases; bases outside gene matches: 7. The CDR3 runs to 17 residues. Molecules of cDNA were individually given unique molecular identifiers that were attached to them. TCRdb redid the calling of the 5' RACE reads with MiXCR, one entry per CDR3 protein. The sample lists around 88,000 distinct CDR3 sequences, 13% to 15% seen once, with roughly 7% in the top ten. The chain combines TRBV5-1 with TRBJ2-1, with TRBD2 identical over 12 bases. The sequence was collected from an adult who was a healthcare worker with PCR-confirmed SARS-CoV-2 infection or an uninfected control (not recorded which). The specimen was whole blood. The DNA for the CDR3 is TGCGCCAGCAGCTTGGGGCTAGCGGGAGGGCTTCCCAATGAGCAGTTCTTC. It codes for CASSLGLAGGLPNEQFF.